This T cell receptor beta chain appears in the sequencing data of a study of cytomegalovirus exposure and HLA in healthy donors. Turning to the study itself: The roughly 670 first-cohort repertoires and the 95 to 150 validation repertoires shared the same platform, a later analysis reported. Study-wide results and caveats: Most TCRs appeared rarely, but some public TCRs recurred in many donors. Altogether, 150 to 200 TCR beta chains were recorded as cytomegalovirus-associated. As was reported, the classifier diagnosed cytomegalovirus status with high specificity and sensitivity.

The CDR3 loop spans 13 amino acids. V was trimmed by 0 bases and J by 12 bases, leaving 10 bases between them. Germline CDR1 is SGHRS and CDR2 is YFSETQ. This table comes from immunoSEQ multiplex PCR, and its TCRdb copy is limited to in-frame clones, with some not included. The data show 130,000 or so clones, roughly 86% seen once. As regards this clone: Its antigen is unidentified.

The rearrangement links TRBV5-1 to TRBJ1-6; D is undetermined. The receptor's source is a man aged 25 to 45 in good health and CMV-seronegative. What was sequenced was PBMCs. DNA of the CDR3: TGCGCCAGCAGCTTGGGGTCAGCGATACCCCTCCACTTT. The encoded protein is CASSLGSAIPLHF.